Sequencing of this T cell receptor (beta chain) was carried out in a study of T-cell reconstitution after alpha-beta-depleted transplantation in children. In this sample, this clonotype turned up a few times. CDR1 DFQATT and CDR2 SNEGSKA come from the germline V gene (reference sequence). This CDR3 is 16 amino acids long. V lost 0 bases, J lost 5 bases, and 10 bases stayed unmatched. Preparing the TCRbeta library involved the use of unique molecular identifiers. In TCRdb, the PCR reads were re-called with MiXCR into one record per CDR3 protein. This sample carries 450,000 to 500,000 distinct CDR3 sequences, around 12% of them seen once, and the ten largest clones take around 5.8%.

This clonotype was obtained from a human donor who donated a stem cell graft to a child with combined immunodeficiency. This specimen was PBMCs from the stem cell graft donor, taken from the stem cell graft. V is TRBV20-1 and J is TRBJ2-3; TRBD2 matches 8 bases. The CDR3 sequence: CSARDSGEGPEDTQYF. The CDR3 DNA reads as TGCAGTGCTAGAGATAGCGGGGAGGGCCCGGAAGATACGCAGTATTTT.